This record concerns one TCR beta chain sequence. The specificity of this receptor is unknown. No much larger clonotype is one base removed from it; base qualities were not supplied. This specimen comes from a study of CD8 T cells in Susac syndrome (dated by TCRdb to between 2018 and 2021). Some background on the complete study: Repertoire sequencing was used to test whether CD8+ T cell activation and differentiation in Susac syndrome was antigen driven. The clonality of the CD8+ T cell repertoire was compared across 12 healthy donors, some 14 Susac syndrome patients and fewer than 16 multiple sclerosis patients. General study outcomes and caveats: The number of individuals in the TCR sequencing and HLA analysis was recognized as being relatively small.

The germline V gene (reference sequence) supplies CDR1 LGHDT and CDR2 YNNKEL. Including the terminal cysteine and phenylalanine, the CDR3 comprises 14 residues. Solely the CDR3 DNA is kept, with 42 bases framed from the first base. V is pruned by 1 base and J by 5 bases, leaving 4 bases of the junction without a gene match. RNA was extracted using the RNeasy kit, and roughly 0.45 to 1 ug of the RNA was reverse transcribed with random hexamers. The immunoSEQ multiplex PCR assay, which covers 54 Vbeta and 13 Jbeta segments, was used to amplify TCR beta CDR3 regions. To correct PCR amplification bias, a synthetic template baseline was used for both primer optimization and computational correction. The authors' pipeline ran thus. Only productive sequences were kept, with reads annotated to V, D and J genes according to IMGT and analyzed in immunoSEQ Analyzer. To calculate clonality, Shannon entropy was normalized by log2 of the number of productive unique sequences and then subtracted from one. For each patient and control, public and private clones were evaluated among the 100 most prevalent clones. A clone was defined as Susac-specific if it was absent from the healthy and MS cohorts, from some 1,100 published viral clones and from other ImmuneACCESS disease sequences. TCRdb reprocessed the public reads (quality trimming at Q25 with fastp, clone calling with MiXCR) and kept in-frame beta chains. Here each entry gathers all rows of one CDR3 protein and keeps the most common genes and DNA. The V and J calls, along with clone size, are taken from TCRdb and not from the paper's own processing. Recorded for this sample are about 130,000 distinct CDR3 sequences; 91% of them occurred a single time. The leading ten clones occupy 0.2% to 0.25% of the sample.

Peripheral blood CD8+ and CD4+ T cells from healthy donors, Susac syndrome patients and multiple sclerosis patients were profiled using high-throughput TCR beta sequencing. The multiple sclerosis controls were treatment-naive patients who had stable or active relapsing-remitting disease and met the revised McDonald criteria. CD8+ TEMRA cells were enriched by FACS, while bulk CD8+ and CD4+ T cells were purified by magnetic negative isolation. Blood was collected in EDTA tubes and processed within 24 hours, with PBMCs isolated through density gradient centrifugation. PBMCs intended for TCR sequencing were frozen in liquid nitrogen and were later thawed in a 37 degrees C water bath. Purity of sorted or isolated CD4+, CD8+ and CD8+ TEMRA cells was at least 90%.

This receptor was obtained from a human donor with multiple sclerosis. Sequencing was performed on CD8+ T cells from PBMCs. The receptor chain draws on TRBV3-1 and TRBJ1-1; 7 middle bases align to TRBD1. The CDR3 in this case is CASSQVTGRTEAFF. Read as DNA, the sequence is TGTGCCAGCAGCCAAGTGACAGGGAGGACTGAAGCTTTCTTT.